One sample yielded the 15 T cell receptor beta chains listed below, sequenced in a study of patients and donors after allogeneic stem cell transplantation. From the RT-PCR reads, TCRdb called clonotypes with MiXCR, one entry per CDR3 protein. The profile covers about 960,000 distinct CDR3 sequences, with more than 15% appearing a single time and 5.5% to 6.5% taken by the ten largest. Sequencing used blood, either unsorted or a sorted T cell fraction (not recorded which). Receptors were obtained from a human donor who was either an allogeneic HSCT recipient or a stem cell or donor lymphocyte infusion donor (not recorded which). It is not recorded whose cells these are; they may come from a transplant donor.

The chain carries TRBV11-2 and TRBJ2-3, with D unresolved. The CDR3 totals 15 residues. Between the trimmed V and J ends, which lost 5 bases and 3 bases, there was a span of 15 bases. Germline lookup yields CDR1 SGHAT and CDR2 FQNNGV. The CDR3 coding sequence is TGTGCCAGCAGCCGACTTCTACAGAGAACAGATACGCAGTATTTT. Its translation is CASSRLLQRTDTQYF.

The chain employs TRBV9 and TRBJ1-2, with D uncertain. The CDR3 runs 14 residues. With 4 bases removed from V and 6 bases from J, the gap between germline ends came to 16 bases. Germline lookup yields CDR1 SGDLS and CDR2 YYNGEE. The CDR3, as DNA: TGTGCCAGCAGCCCCCAGCGCGGGAGCGATGGCTACACCTTC. Translated: CASSPQRGSDGYTF. The complete variable domain, with remaining parts taken from reference TRBV9 and TRBJ1-2, reads DSGVTQTPKHLITATGQRVTLRCSPRSGDLSVYWYQQSLDQGLQFLIQYYNGEERAKGNILERFSAQQFPDLHSELNLSSLELGDSALYFCASSPQRGSDGYTFGSGTRLTVV.

This clonotype has just a few counts. The chain employs TRBV4-3 and TRBJ2-2; D not certain. The CDR3 is 14 residues long. Germline V gene lookup returns CDR1 LGHNA and CDR2 YSLEER. V lost 1 base and J lost 3, with 6 bases in between. The chain's CDR3 is CASSQGRHTGELFF. The CDR3 DNA sequence: TGCGCCAGCAGCCAAGGGCGGCACACCGGGGAGCTGTTTTTT.

Details on this clonotype: This may come from a read error, since a much larger clone is one base off. The rearrangement joins TRBV3-1 to TRBJ2-2; D gene ambiguous. The CDR3 consists of 14 residues. Between the trimmed V and J ends, which lost 0 bases and 4 bases, there was a span of 6 bases. In germline, CDR1 is LGHDT, CDR2 YNNKEL (reference sequence). CDR3 nucleotide sequence: TGTGCCAGCAGCCAAGAGTGGGGCACCGGGGAGCTGTTTTTT. Translated, it gives CASSQEWGTGELFF. The entire variable domain, with the rest obtained from reference TRBV3-1 and TRBJ2-2, is as follows: DTAVSQTPKYLVTQMGNDKSIKCEQNLGHDTMYWYKQDSKKFLKIMFSYNNKELIINETVPNRFSPKSPDKAHLNLHINSLELGDSAVYFCASSQEWGTGELFFGEGSRLTVL.

The genes are TRBV9 and TRBJ2-7; possible D gene TRBD1, 6 bases. There are 11 residues in the CDR3. The germline CDR1 and CDR2 sequences are SGDLS and YYNGEE. V gave up 3 bases and J gave up 6 bases, with 7 bases separating them. The CDR3 region has the DNA TGTGCCAGCAGCGCAGGGGTCGAGCAGTACTTC. As protein: CASSAGVEQYF.

V usage is TRBV5-1 and J usage is TRBJ1-1; no definite D call. This CDR3 region has 15 residues. Germline V CDR1 and CDR2: SGHRS, YFSETQ. Trimming took 0 bases from V and 0 from J, leaving 9 bases between them. CDR3 loop: CASSLAVQMNTEAFF. In nucleotides, the CDR3 is TGCGCCAGCAGCTTGGCCGTCCAGATGAACACTGAAGCTTTCTTT.

This clonotype showed up many times. The gene calls are TRBV12-3 or TRBV12-4 and TRBJ2-7, with D tentatively TRBD1 (6 bases). Trimming removed 0 bases from V and 2 bases from J, with 14 bases in between. This CDR3 contains 16 residues. DNA of the CDR3: TGTGCCAGCAGTTTAGCCCGGGACACGGTTACCTACGAGCAGTACTTC. Its translation is CASSLARDTVTYEQYF.

The rearrangement uses TRBV5-1 and TRBJ2-3, with 8 bases matching TRBD2. Germline trimming cut 3 bases from V and 5 bases from J; bases unmatched to any gene: 14. The CDR3 runs 17 residues. Germline assignment: CDR1 SGHRS and CDR2 YFSETQ. CDR3 protein: CASSSPGRAKGGDTQYF. The CDR3 region has the DNA TGCGCCAGCAGCTCACCCGGGAGGGCCAAAGGAGGAGATACGCAGTATTTT.

The chain has TRBV6-2 or TRBV6-3 and TRBJ1-5, with unresolved D. Trimming removed 7 bases at V and 5 bases at J, with 12 bases between. CDR1 MNHEY and CDR2 SVGEGT come from the germline V gene. The CDR3 spans 13 residues. The CDR3 is CASTPRRYQPQHF. The CDR3 DNA sequence: TGTGCCAGCACACCCAGAAGATATCAGCCCCAGCATTTT.

This clonotype was detected a few times. The V and J genes are TRBV29-1 and TRBJ1-1; D is possibly TRBD1 (6 bases). Trimming took off 7 bases at V and 0 bases at J, with 18 bases between the two ends. In germline, CDR1 is SQVTM, CDR2 ANQGSEA. There are 15 residues in the CDR3. Here the CDR3 DNA reads TGCAGCGGAGGGGGGCACGGCTCGATGAACACTGAAGCTTTCTTT. Its protein product is CSGGGHGSMNTEAFF.

This clonotype was seen repeatedly, ten times or more. This chain connects TRBV5-1 to TRBJ2-1, with D possibly matching TRBD2 (6 bases). The germline V gene has CDR1 SGHRS and CDR2 YFSETQ. This CDR3 contains 15 residues. With 2 bases removed from V and 3 bases from J, the gap between germline ends came to 12 bases. CDR3 DNA sequence: TGCGCCAGCAGCTTTCGAGCGGGCAACTACAATGAGCAGTTCTTC. Its protein is CASSFRAGNYNEQFF.

In its sample, this clonotype was seen a few times. This sequence joins TRBV20-1 and TRBJ2-7, with D perhaps matching TRBD1 (7 bases). This CDR3 is 13 amino acids long. Trimming cost V 3 bases and J 2 bases, with 11 bases left between them. Germline loops: CDR1 DFQATT, CDR2 SNEGSKA (reference sequence). CDR3: CSASRGAAYEQYF. CDR3 DNA: TGCAGTGCTAGCAGGGGGGCAGCCTACGAGCAGTACTTC.

The table lists this clonotype with many counts. This sequence joins TRBV15 and TRBJ1-4, with 7 bases fitting TRBD1. Germline V gene data show CDR1 as LNHNV and CDR2 as YYDKDF (reference sequence). The CDR3 has 14 amino acids. Unmatched junction bases numbered 5, after V lost 5 bases and J lost 5 bases. Here the CDR3 reads CATSPQGMNEKLFF. In DNA form, the CDR3 reads TGTGCCACCAGCCCACAGGGGATGAATGAAAAACTGTTTTTT.

A few counts support this clonotype. The CDR3 is CASSYNTASTDTQYF. CDR3 sequence (DNA): TGTGCCAGCAGTTACAATACAGCAAGCACAGATACGCAGTATTTT. The chain uses TRBV6-5 and TRBJ2-3; no firm D call. The CDR3 is made up of 15 amino acids. CDR1 MNHEY and CDR2 SVGAGI come from the germline V gene. V lost 2 bases, J lost 0 bases, and 9 bases lay in between.

The chain carries TRBV6-1 and TRBJ1-4, with 7 bases aligning to TRBD1. CDR1 and CDR2 from the germline V gene are MNHNS and SASEGT. This CDR3 has 14 residues. V lost 2 bases and J lost 10; bases outside the gene matches: 7. CDR3 nucleotide sequence: TGTGCCAGCAGTGAACGGACAGGTGGAGGAAAACTGTTTTTT. Protein product: CASSERTGGGKLFF.